This T cell receptor (beta chain) comes out of a study of response to subunit inactivated influenza vaccine. Study outcomes and limitations: A suggestion made by the authors is that each seasonal influenza vaccination recruits few new T cells.

This CDR3 has 13 amino acids. CDR1 and CDR2 (germline): MNHEY, SVGEGT. Trimming took 8 bases from V and 5 from J, leaving 16 bases between them. This clonotype has only a few counts. Its specificity is unknown. MiXCR, run by TCRdb on the RT-PCR reads, gives a single entry per CDR3 protein. The sample lists roughly 790,000 distinct CDR3 sequences; 21% were seen once. Sequences were derived from PBMCs from blood, sampled around 5 days after vaccination. This chain joins TRBV6-2 or TRBV6-3 and TRBJ2-7; D not certain. The TCR originated in a middle-aged man who received an inactivated influenza vaccine. The CDR3 coding sequence is TGTGCCAGCGGTTTCAGGCGTGGGAACGAGCAGTACTTC. Translating it yields CASGFRRGNEQYF.